The clone carrying this TCR beta chain was seen at least ten times. Its target is unknown. These data belong to a study of regulatory T cells in long-lasting Graves disease. Time point indicated: newly diagnosed GD, antithyroid drugs for less than 3 months. From RNA extracted from PBMCs, the TCR library was made. The patients were drawn from one endocrinology department in Xi'an, China. Arm-PCR with iRepertoire HTBI primers amplified the CDR3 regions for these TCR beta libraries. TCRdb re-called the multiplex PCR reads through MiXCR, storing one row per CDR3 protein. The sample holds 320,000 or so distinct CDR3 sequences; 18% are singletons and the top ten take roughly 35%. Study-level findings and limits: Persistent Graves' patients possessed reduced TCR diversity relative to recently diagnosed ones.

This CDR3 is built from 13 residues. Unmatched junction bases numbered 7, after V lost 7 bases and J lost 8 bases. Germline CDR1 reads ENHRY; CDR2 reads SYGVKD. The source material was peripheral blood mononuclear cells (PBMCs), sampled at new diagnosis, from a patient treated with antithyroid drugs. The chain carries TRBV10-3 and TRBJ2-1, with 8 nucleotides matching TRBD2. This TCR was recovered from a female donor with Graves disease. The CDR3 DNA is TGTGCCATCATTAGCGGGATGGGAGATGAGCAGTTCTTC. Translating it yields CAIISGMGDEQFF.